These 17 T cell receptor beta chains were sequenced from one sample in a study of shared clonotypes between healthy human individuals. Only in-frame clones appear in the TCRdb table, and some are missing; sequencing was by immunoSEQ multiplex PCR. The data hold some 2,100,000 clones, with 85% to 95% observed a single time. Naive CD8 cells lacked CD45RO, underwent positive selection for CCR7 and left out terminally differentiated effector memory CD45RA+ cells. Material for sequencing was naive CD8+ T cells from PBMCs. These receptors were obtained from a man aged 18-30 years in good health. Some clones in this sample may be carry-over from other donors' samples.

The chain joins TRBV13 to TRBJ2-7; tentatively, D is TRBD2 (6 bases). CDR1 is PRHDT and CDR2 is FYEKMQ in the germline V gene (reference sequence). With 5 bases removed from V and 3 bases from J, the gap between germline ends came to 14 bases. The CDR3 contains 14 residues. In DNA form, the CDR3 reads TGTGCCAGCAGCCACCGGGACTTCCACTACGAGCAGTACTTC. This codes for CASSHRDFHYEQYF.

The CDR3 region is CASSIDRGVWNEKLFF. CDR3 bases: TGTGCCAGTAGTATAGATCGTGGGGTCTGGAATGAAAAACTGTTTTTT. The J gene is TRBJ1-4, the V gene TRBV19; D is unclear. V dropped 0 bases and J dropped 5 bases, with 13 bases sitting between them. The V gene's germline CDR1 is LNHDA and CDR2 SQIVND (reference sequence). The CDR3 has 16 amino acids. The variable domain in full, with the rest retrieved from reference TRBV19 and TRBJ1-4, is DGGITQSPKYLFRKEGQNVTLSCEQNLNHDAMYWYRQDPGQGLRLIYYSQIVNDFQKGDIAEGYSVSREKKESFPLTVTSAQKNPTAFYLCASSIDRGVWNEKLFFGSGTQLSVL.

This clone has just a few counts. The chain links TRBV29-1 to TRBJ1-3; D ambiguous. V lost 7 bases and J 0 bases, leaving 4 bases between the germline ends. This CDR3 contains 11 residues. Germline V gene sequence: CDR1 SQVTM, CDR2 ANQGSEA. The CDR3 DNA follows: TGCAGCGCCAACTCTGGAAACACCATATATTTT. It yields the protein CSANSGNTIYF. Based on the CDR3 plus reference TRBV29-1 and TRBJ1-3, the full variable domain is SAVISQKPSRDICQRGTSLTIQCQVDSQVTMMFWYRQQPGQSLTLIATANQGSEATYESGFVIDKFPISRPNLTFSTLTVSNMSPEDSSIYLCSANSGNTIYFGEGSWLTVV.

The chain links TRBV5-1 to TRBJ1-4, with D maybe TRBD1 (5 bases). Trimming removed 1 base from V and 2 bases from J, with 21 bases in between. This CDR3 region has 19 residues. The germline gives CDR1 SGHRS, CDR2 YFSETQ. CDR3 region: CASSLTYRGGRLTNEKLFF. The CDR3 nucleotides are TGCGCCAGCAGCTTGACTTATCGGGGCGGACGTTTGACTAATGAAAAACTGTTTTTT.

The V gene is TRBV27, the J gene TRBJ1-1; TRBD1 matches 7 bases. This CDR3 is 14 amino acids long. V was pared by 6 bases and J by 0 bases, with 4 bases of the junction left unmatched. From germline, CDR1 is MNHEY and CDR2 SMNVEV (reference sequence). The CDR3 DNA is TGTGCCAGCAGGAGGACAGGTTTGAACACTGAAGCTTTCTTT. This codes for CASRRTGLNTEAFF.

The chain recombines TRBV11-2 with TRBJ2-1; D call uncertain. The V end was cut by 5 bases, the J end by 0 bases, with 8 bases between. This CDR3 contains 14 residues. Germline CDR1 reads SGHAT; CDR2 reads FQNNGV. CDR3 sequence reads: CASSRPSSYNEQFF. The CDR3 DNA follows: TGTGCCAGCAGCCGACCGAGCTCCTACAATGAGCAGTTCTTC.

The chain combines TRBV4-1 with TRBJ1-2; D ambiguous. Germline lookup yields CDR1 MGHRA and CDR2 YSYEKL. The CDR3 sequence is 14 residues long. Trimming left V 0 bases short and J 1 base short, with 6 bases between. CDR3 in DNA: TGCGCCAGCAGCCAAGAATCGATTAACTATGGCTACACCTTC. Residues: CASSQESINYGYTF.

The genes are TRBV28 and TRBJ2-1, with D maybe TRBD2 (6 bases). The CDR3 is 16 amino acids. The germline V gene has CDR1 MDHEN and CDR2 SYDVKM. The ends were cut back, 5 bases at V and 0 bases at J, with 14 bases in the middle. CDR3 region: CASSTVAESSYNEQFF. The CDR3 region has the DNA TGTGCCAGCAGTACCGTAGCGGAGAGCTCCTACAATGAGCAGTTCTTC.

The J gene is TRBJ1-3, the V gene TRBV11-2; D possibly corresponds to TRBD1 (6 bases). V was trimmed by 5 bases and J by 0 bases, leaving 14 bases between them. The CDR3 is 16 amino acids. Per germline, CDR1 SGHAT and CDR2 FQNNGV. CDR3 bases: TGTGCCAGCAGCATCCAGGGGCCTCGCTCTGGAAACACCATATATTTT. As protein: CASSIQGPRSGNTIYF.

The chain couples TRBV9 to TRBJ1-3; D ambiguous. CDR1 and CDR2 (germline): SGDLS, YYNGEE. The CDR3 totals 15 residues. V lost 0 bases and J lost 2, with 9 bases in between. CDR3 sequence: CASSVDPRAGNTIYF. CDR3 nucleotide sequence: TGTGCCAGCAGCGTAGACCCCCGGGCTGGAAACACCATATATTTT.

The chain has TRBV7-9 and TRBJ1-3; no reliable D call. Germline V lookup: CDR1 SEHNR, CDR2 FQNEAQ (reference sequence). Deletions cut 7 bases from V and 0 bases from J, with 13 bases between. This CDR3 comprises 15 residues. The CDR3 reads CASIRGRNSGNTIYF. CDR3 DNA: TGTGCCAGCATCCGAGGCAGGAACTCTGGAAACACCATATATTTT.

This clone has only one observation. One junction end does not reproduce the germline sequence, and a read error may be involved. The V gene is TRBV28, the J gene TRBJ2-3, with TRBD2 matching over 14 bases. The CDR3 runs 12 residues. Germline V gives CDR1 MDHEN, CDR2 SYDVKM. The CDR3, as DNA: TGTGCCAGCAGTTCCTGGACTAGCGGGAGGAACTGG. Encoded protein: CASSSWTSGRNW.

The chain recombines TRBV5-6 with TRBJ2-2; D is perhaps TRBD2 (5 bases). The V end lost 5 bases, the J end lost 2 bases, and 16 bases lay between the germline ends. Germline V gene lookup returns CDR1 SGHDT and CDR2 YYEEEE. The CDR3 sequence is 16 residues long. CDR3 in amino acids: CASSPRDRANTGELFF. Here the CDR3 DNA reads TGTGCCAGCAGTCCCCGGGATAGGGCCAACACCGGGGAGCTGTTTTTT.

The rearrangement links TRBV7-9 to TRBJ1-2; no definite D call. The CDR3 sequence is 16 residues long. V shed 5 bases and J shed 3 bases, with 19 bases lying between them. Per the germline V gene, CDR1 is SEHNR and CDR2 is FQNEAQ (reference sequence). CDR3 residues: CASSRSLDTSYYGYTF. The CDR3 coding sequence is TGTGCCAGCAGCCGGTCCTTAGACACGTCTTACTATGGCTACACCTTC.

The chain recombines TRBV30 with TRBJ1-2; D unclear. CDR1 and CDR2 (germline): GTSNPN, SVGIG (reference sequence). Trimming shortened V by 5 bases and J by 8 bases, and 18 bases separated the two germline ends. The CDR3 contains 13 residues. CDR3 coding DNA: TGTGCCTGGGAGATCAGCCGGGGTGGGGGCTACACCTTC. This sequence encodes CAWEISRGGGYTF.

This chain joins TRBV19 and TRBJ2-7; 7 bases agree with TRBD1. CDR1 and CDR2 (germline): LNHDA, SQIVND (reference sequence). CDR3 length: 14 amino acids. The V segment lost 2 bases and the J segment 1 base; nucleotides outside the gene matches: 2. CDR3 nucleotide sequence: TGTGCCAGTAGTATAAGGGGGCTGTCCTACGAGCAGTACTTC. This encodes CASSIRGLSYEQYF.

The sample holds a few counts of this clone. The chain combines TRBV28 with TRBJ2-5; D remains unclear. The V gene lost 1 base and the J gene lost 4 bases, with 10 bases spanning the gap. The V gene's germline CDR1 is MDHEN and CDR2 SYDVKM. The CDR3 length is 14 residues. The CDR3, as DNA: TGTGCCAGCAGTTTATTGGCCAATCCAGAGACCCAGTACTTC. Translation: CASSLLANPETQYF.